This T cell receptor beta chain came from a study of OX40 agonist ivuxolimab in advanced cancers. As for the study in general: Dose-escalation subjects each had hepatocellular carcinoma, melanoma, renal cell or head and neck cancer. Averaging roughly 60 years in age, with a range of roughly 23 to 85, the cohort was about 85% male. Study-wide points: The work left the antigen specificity of expanded peripheral T cells undetermined. Expanded clones belonging to CD8+ T cells outnumbered, on average, those of CD4+.

This clone occurred once. Its antigen is unidentified. Unmatched junction bases numbered 10, after V lost 1 base and J lost 10 bases. The CDR3 is 15 amino acids. Germline CDR1 and CDR2: SGHDN and FVKESK. The assay was immunoSEQ multiplex PCR, and TCRdb's table has in-frame clones only and misses some. The table lists about 64,000 clones, 85% to 95% of them singletons. The starting material was CD4+ or CD8+ T cells sorted from blood, obtained in a trial of the OX40 agonist ivuxolimab. The clonotype originates from an adult with an advanced solid tumor such as melanoma, head and neck, liver or kidney cancer. The genes are TRBV14 and TRBJ2-1; 7 nucleotides agree with TRBD1. The CDR3 region has the DNA TGTGCCAGCAGCCAAGCCGGACAGGTGAAAAGGGAGCAGTTCTTC. Encoded protein: CASSQAGQVKREQFF.